The table lists the clone carrying this TCR beta chain with a few counts. This record comes from a study of blood T cell repertoires in COVID-19. Across the study: The United States, Italy and Spain provided the acute and convalescent COVID-19 samples.

In the authors' workflow: Reference gene primer amplification gave estimated nucleated cell counts. Sequencing used immunoSEQ multiplex PCR; TCRdb keeps in-frame clones, though not all of them. V and J calls plus clone size are reproduced from that table; the DNA served to infer D and trimming. The sample records over 150,000 clones, around 80% being singletons. The sequence was collected from a woman in her sixties or seventies who had recovered from COVID-19. Material for sequencing was peripheral blood.

The DNA of the CDR3 is TGTGCCAGCAGTGAGGGACACTACAATGAGCAGTTCTTC. It specifies CASSEGHYNEQFF. The rearrangement uses TRBV28 and TRBJ2-1, with a tentative D call TRBD1 (6 bases). Germline assignment: CDR1 MDHEN and CDR2 SYDVKM. The CDR3 loop spans 13 amino acids. The germline V and J ends were trimmed by 5 bases and 3 bases, with 8 bases remaining between them.